This T cell receptor (beta chain) stems from a study of tumor-infiltrating lymphocytes in primary liver carcinoma listed by TCRdb under 2017. Study-wide context: Of the five patients (three men and two women, aged 30 to 69 years), four had hepatocellular carcinoma and one had combined HCC and intrahepatic cholangiocarcinoma. The 25 or so tumor region samples were profiled with Agilent mRNA microarrays so that TCRbeta repertoire diversity could be related to the local molecular phenotype. Each sample produced roughly 3.65 to 7.5 million productive TCRbeta reads, and read depth showed no significant difference between tissue types. High reproducibility was observed for the technical replicate repertoires, with mean shared-clone rates approximately 0.92 and correlation coefficients above 0.95. TCRbeta repertoire sequencing, expression microarrays and whole-exome sequencing were combined in the study across five regions of each liver tumor, with adjacent normal tissue and blood also included. The five patients had tumors of stage T1-T3 N0M0, with maximum diameters ranging from 4.2 to 10 cm. A total of approximately 35 specimens from 5 patients underwent TCRbeta repertoire sequencing, comprising about 25 tumor regions, 5 adjacent noncancerous liver tissues and 5 peripheral blood samples.

Without any cell sorting, total RNA and DNA were extracted together from about 20-30 mg of bulk tissue using the AllPrep DNA/RNA mini kit. About five patients with histopathologically diagnosed primary liver carcinoma underwent surgical resection in China between November 2015 and March 2016. Patients had chronic HBV infection and were treatment-naive at sampling. Five spatially separated regions were sampled from each tumor: the superior, inferior, left-lateral and right-lateral poles, plus the tumor centre. More than 75% viable tumor cells were found by histology in every tumor sample. Fresh tumor and adjacent tissue pieces were bisected, with one half stored in RNAlater at -80 degrees C and the other half sent for histology. TCRbeta-specific cDNA was reverse-transcribed from approximately 460 ng total RNA using a constant-region primer and ProtoScript II reverse transcriptase. TCRbeta libraries were built with three nested multiplex PCR rounds, a slightly modified ARM-PCR procedure. Each of the first two PCR rounds ran for approximately 10 cycles and used multiplex TRBV1-TRBV30 forward primers together with a Cbeta reverse primer. Sample barcodes and Illumina adapters were attached in a final 25-cycle PCR using Deep VentR polymerase. Before sequencing, amplicons between 200 and 500 bp were purified from gel using a QIAquick gel extraction kit. An Illumina HiSeq 2500 was used to sequence the TCRbeta amplicons with 250-bp paired-end reads. Turning to the authors' computational methods: Trimmomatic v0.33 was used to quality-trim the reads, and FLASH v1.2.11 was used to merge paired reads so that full CDR3 sequences could be recovered. V, D and J germline segments were assigned to the rearranged TCRbeta sequences by MiGEC v1.2.1b. Clonotype statistics, along with Shannon-Wiener diversity indices, were calculated using VDJtools v1.0.0. Except for diversity analysis, only each sample's 250 most abundant clonotypes were used in subsequent analyses to reduce sampling bias. TCRdb cleaned the public reads at Q25 with fastp, built clones with MiXCR and kept in-frame beta chains. Each CDR3 protein appears once, grouped with its most common genes and DNA. It is TCRdb's table, rather than the study itself, that gives the V and J calls and clone size. The sample table records tens of thousands of distinct CDR3 sequences; approximately 74% of these occur just once. Less than 45% of the sample comes from the top ten.

On this clonotype: The target of this receptor is not known. This may arise from a read error, as a much more abundant clone is one base away.

From a lookup of the germline V gene, CDR1 and CDR2 are SQVTM and ANQGSEA. Including the terminal cysteine and phenylalanine, the CDR3 comprises 14 residues. Only the CDR3 region is kept as DNA, spanning 42 bases read in frame from base 1. The paper's findings and limits, for the study overall: Consistent with antigen-driven expansion, pairs of tumor regions showed higher repertoire overlap (mean about 36%) than either tumor-adjacent pairs (around 17%) or tumor-blood pairs (approximately 14%). Compared with blood, tumors had a significantly larger share of the repertoire taken up by the top 250 clones (p = 0.039). Only the TCR beta chain was sequenced, which likely underestimates true repertoire diversity because unpaired alpha chains were not captured. Bulk unsorted samples precluded comparing CD4+ and CD8+ T cell repertoires. The study included only 4 to 6 patients, and the authors note findings should be validated in a larger study. Just about 7.5-25% of top clones turned up in all five regions of a tumor, which suggests spatial heterogeneity among tumor-infiltrating T cells.

The specimen sequenced was liver tumor tissue from sampling region 4. Per the publication, the cell subset or site label means: tumor region T4, right-lateral pole. This sequence uses TRBV29-1 and TRBJ2-5; a tentative D call is TRBD1 (5 bases match). The TCR originated in a man aged 40-49 years with primary liver carcinoma and hepatitis B virus infection. The DNA is TGCGGCGTTGAAGATGTCGGACAAGGAGAGACCCAGTACTTC. Its translation reads: CGVEDVGQGETQYF.